The sequence of this T cell receptor (beta chain) was determined in a study of CD8 T cells in ankylosing spondylitis. One entry per CDR3 protein, called by TCRdb with MiXCR from the 5' RACE reads. The sample carries 85,000 to 100,000 distinct CDR3 sequences, approximately 9% recorded once. This CDR3 region has 15 residues. V lost 7 bases and J 8 bases, leaving 18 bases between the germline ends. This clonotype came up a few times. The TCR comes from a male donor with ankylosing spondylitis or in good health (not recorded which). V and J are TRBV12-3 or TRBV12-4 and TRBJ1-6; TRBD1 might be the D (6 bases). Sequencing was done on a sample of blood, either unsorted or a sorted T cell fraction (not recorded which). CDR3 nucleotide sequence: TGTGCCAGCAAAATTTTCGGGACACAAGATTCACCCCTCCACTTT. Encoded protein: CASKIFGTQDSPLHF.